Below are 27 T cell receptor beta chains sequenced from a single sample in a study of post-analysis software for immune sequencing data. Overall study results and limits: In patients, TRBV5-6, TRBV5-1 and TRBV20-1 belonged to five TRBV segments found more frequently than in controls.

Each TCR beta cDNA library carried unique molecular identifiers. MiXCR, applied by TCRdb to the PCR reads, yields one record per CDR3 protein. This sample carries roughly 600,000 distinct CDR3 sequences, around 44% of them seen once, and the ten largest clones take about 1.8%. Their specific antigens are unknown. Sequenced material: blood. These receptors were obtained from a girl between 10 and 17 years old with multiple sclerosis.

This clonotype was found a few times. The chain links TRBV12-3 or TRBV12-4 to TRBJ2-3; the D call may be TRBD1 or TRBD2 (5 bases each). The CDR3 spans 16 residues. V was trimmed by 6 bases and J by 2 bases, leaving 18 bases between them. The CDR3 DNA sequence: TGTGCCAGCAGCCCACGGGGACCATTCGCCACAGATACGCAGTATTTT. It encodes CASSPRGPFATDTQYF.

This chain joins TRBV10-2 and TRBJ2-1, with 8 bases fitting TRBD1. Germline trimming cut 6 bases from V and 1 base from J; bases unmatched to any gene: 2. CDR1 is WSHSY and CDR2 is SAAADI in the germline V gene. The CDR3 is 14 amino acids. The CDR3 here is CASRGQVSYNEQFF. CDR3 bases: TGCGCCAGCAGGGGACAGGTTTCCTACAATGAGCAGTTCTTC.

The J gene is TRBJ2-1, the V gene TRBV5-1, with 15 bases that match TRBD2. V was clipped by 0 bases and J by 8 bases; unmatched bases: 3. The germline V gene encodes CDR1 SGHRS and CDR2 YFSETQ. This CDR3 has 16 amino acids. The CDR3 spells CASSLGTSGRGYEQFF. For the CDR3, the DNA is TGCGCCAGCAGCTTGGGGACTAGCGGGAGGGGATATGAGCAGTTCTTC. The complete variable domain, with remaining parts taken from reference TRBV5-1 and TRBJ2-1, reads KAGVTQTPRYLIKTRGQQVTLSCSPISGHRSVSWYQQTPGQGLQFLFEYFSETQRNKGNFPGRFSGRQFSNSRSEMNVSTLELGDSALYLCASSLGTSGRGYEQFFGPGTRLTVL.

This chain uses TRBV5-1 with TRBJ2-1, with 16 bases identical to TRBD2. CDR1 is SGHRS, CDR2 YFSETQ, per germline. The CDR3 is 17 residues long. The J segment lost 7 bases and the V segment lost 10 bases, leaving 14 bases of the junction unmatched. This CDR3 is CAGSEGTSGRGVNEQFF. For the CDR3, the DNA is TGCGCCGGCTCCGAGGGGACTAGCGGGAGGGGGGTGAATGAGCAGTTCTTC. Using reference TRBV5-1 and TRBJ2-1 for the parts outside the CDR3, the full variable domain is KAGVTQTPRYLIKTRGQQVTLSCSPISGHRSVSWYQQTPGQGLQFLFEYFSETQRNKGNFPGRFSGRQFSNSRSEMNVSTLELGDSALYLCAGSEGTSGRGVNEQFFGPGTRLTVL.

This rearrangement joins TRBV12-3 or TRBV12-4 to TRBJ2-1; the D is unclear. V dropped 5 bases and J dropped 2 bases, with 19 bases sitting between them. The CDR3 has 17 amino acids. The CDR3 DNA reads TGTGCCAGCAGTCCTTTAGTCCGGACCATCACCTACAATGAGCAGTTCTTC. The encoded protein is CASSPLVRTITYNEQFF.

A few counts support this clonotype. This rearrangement joins TRBV29-1 to TRBJ2-7; D possibly corresponds to TRBD2 (6 bases). In germline, CDR1 is SQVTM, CDR2 ANQGSEA. V gave up 4 bases and J gave up 5 bases, with 18 bases separating them. This CDR3 is 14 amino acids long. This CDR3 is CSVGSRGSKHEQYF. CDR3 nucleotide sequence: TGCAGCGTTGGGAGTCGGGGGAGTAAGCACGAGCAGTACTTC.

The V gene is TRBV12-3 or TRBV12-4, the J gene TRBJ2-7; 15 bases are shared with TRBD2. Trimming cost V 2 bases and J 1 base; bases outside gene matches: 6. This CDR3 has 18 residues. Here the CDR3 reads CASSLYGLAGGPSYEQYF. CDR3 in DNA: TGTGCCAGCAGTTTATACGGACTAGCGGGAGGGCCATCCTACGAGCAGTACTTC.

This clonotype was seen only a few times. The chain couples TRBV18 to TRBJ1-1, with D possibly matching TRBD1 (5 bases). Germline lookup yields CDR1 KGHSH and CDR2 LQKENI. Trimming removed 0 bases from V and 0 bases from J, with 14 bases in between. This CDR3 comprises 17 residues. CDR3 sequence (DNA): TGTGCCAGCTCACCACCGCTCAGGGCTGAAATGAACACTGAAGCTTTCTTT. Its protein product is CASSPPLRAEMNTEAFF.

The chain joins TRBV7-9 to TRBJ2-7, with 8 positions matching TRBD1. V lost 1 base to trimming and J lost 2 bases; unmatched junction nucleotides: 10. The CDR3 covers 17 residues. The germline CDR1 and CDR2 sequences are SEHNR and FQNEAQ (reference sequence). CDR3 in DNA: TGTGCCAGCAGCTTAGACGGCAGGGGGCTACTCACCTACGAGCAGTACTTC. Translated, it gives CASSLDGRGLLTYEQYF. Full variable domain (missing parts from reference TRBV7-9 and TRBJ2-7): DTGVSQNPRHKITKRGQNVTFRCDPISEHNRLYWYRQTLGQGPEFLTYFQNEAQLEKSRLLSDRFSAERPKGSFSTLEIQRTEQGDSAMYLCASSLDGRGLLTYEQYFGPGTRLTVT.

This clonotype has more than one count but fewer than ten. The chain is built from TRBV7-9 and TRBJ1-1; maybe TRBD1 (6 bases). Trimming stripped 5 bases from V and 1 base from J, with 14 bases between. CDR1 is SEHNR, CDR2 FQNEAQ, per germline (reference sequence). The CDR3 runs 15 residues. The CDR3 is CASSLVDRRNTEAFF. The CDR3 DNA is TGTGCCAGCAGCCTAGTCGACAGGCGGAACACTGAAGCTTTCTTT. Full variable domain (rest looked up from reference TRBV7-9 and TRBJ1-1): DTGVSQNPRHKITKRGQNVTFRCDPISEHNRLYWYRQTLGQGPEFLTYFQNEAQLEKSRLLSDRFSAERPKGSFSTLEIQRTEQGDSAMYLCASSLVDRRNTEAFFGQGTRLTVV.

The genes are TRBV3-1 and TRBJ1-6; 10 bases map to TRBD1. Unmatched junction bases numbered 6, after V lost 1 base and J lost 6 bases. The CDR3 extends over 17 amino acids. CDR1 LGHDT and CDR2 YNNKEL come from the germline V gene (reference sequence). The DNA of the CDR3 is TGTGCCAGCAGCCAAGTGGCCGGGACAGGGGCTAATTCACCCCTCCACTTT. As protein: CASSQVAGTGANSPLHF.

This clonotype was counted only a few times. J is TRBJ2-7 and V is TRBV6-6; a possible D gene is TRBD2 (6 bases). Trimming stripped 2 bases from V and 6 bases from J, with 20 bases between. This CDR3 has 16 residues. Germline assignment: CDR1 MNHNY and CDR2 SVGAGI (reference sequence). The CDR3 coding sequence is TGTGCCAGCAGTTACGTACCCTGGCGGGACCAGTCCGAGCAGTACTTC. Its protein is CASSYVPWRDQSEQYF.

This chain joins TRBV3-1 and TRBJ2-1, with 9 positions matching TRBD2. The germline gives CDR1 LGHDT, CDR2 YNNKEL (reference sequence). The CDR3 length is 18 residues. J gave up 2 bases and V 4 bases, and 12 bases lay outside the gene matches. The CDR3 region is CASSPTSSGGSAYNEQFF. The CDR3 DNA follows: TGTGCCAGCAGCCCAACCTCCAGCGGGGGGTCGGCCTACAATGAGCAGTTCTTC.

J is TRBJ1-2 and V is TRBV20-1, with a possible D match to TRBD1 (6 bases). This CDR3 is 14 amino acids long. The germline gives CDR1 DFQATT, CDR2 SNEGSKA (reference sequence). V lost 0 bases and J 2 bases, leaving 10 bases between the germline ends. The CDR3 DNA is TGCAGTGCTAGAGATCCAGACAGGAACTATGGCTACACCTTC. It specifies CSARDPDRNYGYTF.

This clonotype was detected a few times. This rearrangement joins TRBV5-1 to TRBJ2-7, with TRBD2 as a possible D gene (5 bases). Trimming pared 4 bases from V and 4 bases from J, leaving 15 bases between. CDR3 size: 14 residues. Germline CDR1 is SGHRS and CDR2 is YFSETQ. CDR3 in amino acids: CASSLGDGDYEQYF. The CDR3 region has the DNA TGCGCCAGCAGCCTAGGTGACGGGGATTACGAGCAGTACTTC.

The chain is built from TRBV12-3 or TRBV12-4 and TRBJ2-7, with D perhaps matching TRBD1 or TRBD2 (5 bases each). The CDR3 extends over 15 amino acids. V was clipped by 6 bases and J by 2 bases, with 17 bases between them. In DNA, the CDR3 is TGTGCCAGCAGACCATCCGGGACCAACGCCTACGAGCAGTACTTC. Its protein product is CASRPSGTNAYEQYF.

The chain has TRBV7-2 and TRBJ1-2; weak D call: TRBD1 (5 bases). V lost 4 bases to trimming and J lost 6 bases, with 18 bases between them. The CDR3 spans 15 residues. Germline CDR1 is SGHTA and CDR2 is FQGNSA. The CDR3 DNA reads TGTGCCAGCAGCTCGGCCCCAGCTCGGGGCCATGGCTACACCTTC. Translation: CASSSAPARGHGYTF.

This rearrangement joins TRBV29-1 to TRBJ1-1; no clear D gene. Trimming took off 5 bases at V and 4 bases at J, with 11 bases between the two ends. CDR1 SQVTM and CDR2 ANQGSEA come from the germline V gene. The CDR3 consists of 12 residues. This chain's CDR3 is CSVLILGTEAFF. The CDR3 nucleotides are TGCAGCGTTCTCATCTTGGGCACTGAAGCTTTCTTT.

The chain carries TRBV20-1 and TRBJ2-1; D perhaps matches TRBD1 (6 bases). V was shortened by 4 bases and J by 2 bases, with 15 bases between the two germline ends. Per germline, CDR1 DFQATT and CDR2 SNEGSKA (reference sequence). The CDR3 length is 15 residues. CDR3 residues: CSATTGSFTYNEQFF. DNA of the CDR3: TGCAGTGCTACCACAGGGAGTTTCACCTACAATGAGCAGTTCTTC.

Only a few counts were recorded for this clonotype. J is TRBJ2-7 and V is TRBV11-2; D not certain. Germline-derived CDR1 and CDR2 are SGHAT and FQNNGV. Trimming stripped 2 bases from V and 0 bases from J, with 11 bases between. The CDR3 consists of 15 residues. The CDR3 protein is CASSLFLPSSYEQYF. The CDR3 DNA reads as TGTGCCAGCAGCTTATTCCTGCCGAGCTCCTACGAGCAGTACTTC.

Ten or more counts support this clonotype. The chain is built from TRBV4-2 and TRBJ2-1, with D possibly matching TRBD2 (5 bases). Trimming pared 2 bases from V and 10 bases from J, leaving 18 bases between. Per the germline V gene, CDR1 is LGHNA and CDR2 is YNFKEQ. This CDR3 is built from 15 residues. The CDR3 loop is CASSQSQAGAYEQFF. The DNA of the CDR3 is TGTGCCAGCAGCCAAAGCCAGGCGGGCGCCTACGAGCAGTTCTTC.

This clonotype was counted a few times. The CDR3 spells CASTRGSGDMKYEQYF. CDR3 coding DNA: TGTGCCAGCACCCGGGGGAGCGGTGATATGAAATACGAGCAGTACTTC. The V and J genes are TRBV12-3 or TRBV12-4 and TRBJ2-7, with D possibly being TRBD2 (6 bases). The CDR3 sequence is 16 residues long. Trimming stripped 7 bases from V and 4 bases from J, with 23 bases between.

The chain couples TRBV6-2 or TRBV6-3 to TRBJ2-7; no clear D. Germline CDR1 MNHEY, CDR2 SVGEGT. This CDR3 has 15 residues. The V and J ends lost 6 bases and 5 bases respectively, with 20 bases between them. CDR3 amino acids: CASRALRLLGNEQYF. In DNA form, the CDR3 reads TGTGCCAGCAGGGCCCTCCGCCTTCTAGGGAACGAGCAGTACTTC.

V is TRBV29-1 and J is TRBJ2-4; TRBD1 matches 8 bases. After removal of 1 base from V and 6 bases from J, the junction contained 2 bases not matched to a gene. The CDR3 totals 13 residues. Looked up from germline, CDR1 is SQVTM and CDR2 is ANQGSEA. CDR3 residues: CSVEGTGTNIQYF. The CDR3, as DNA: TGCAGCGTTGAAGGGACAGGGACAAACATTCAGTACTTC.

In this sample, this clonotype turned up a few times. The chain joins TRBV5-1 to TRBJ2-7, with a tentative D call TRBD2 (5 bases). The end of the DNA aligns better with TRBJ2-1, so the J call may be wrong. Per the germline V gene, CDR1 is SGHRS and CDR2 is YFSETQ. This CDR3 has 16 residues. DNA of the CDR3: TGCGCCAGCAGCCAACTCACTAGTGGGGATGGTGGGGAGCAGTTCTTC. Its protein is CASSQLTSGDGGEQFF.

The genes are TRBV12-3 or TRBV12-4 and TRBJ2-4; 7 bases agree with TRBD2. This CDR3 region has 16 residues. The V and J ends lost 1 base and 13 bases, in that order; junction bases with no gene match: 16. The CDR3 loop reads CASSLGSSGTSYGQYF. CDR3 in DNA: TGTGCCAGCAGTTTAGGTTCGAGCGGGACCAGCTACGGGCAGTACTTC.

V and J are TRBV20-1 and TRBJ2-1; D not resolved. Looked up from germline, CDR1 is DFQATT and CDR2 is SNEGSKA (reference sequence). Trimming shortened V by 6 bases and J by 2 bases, and 14 bases separated the two germline ends. The CDR3 loop spans 14 amino acids. The CDR3 bases are TGCAGTGCCGAGACCGCATCCACCTACAATGAGCAGTTCTTC. Encoded protein: CSAETASTYNEQFF.